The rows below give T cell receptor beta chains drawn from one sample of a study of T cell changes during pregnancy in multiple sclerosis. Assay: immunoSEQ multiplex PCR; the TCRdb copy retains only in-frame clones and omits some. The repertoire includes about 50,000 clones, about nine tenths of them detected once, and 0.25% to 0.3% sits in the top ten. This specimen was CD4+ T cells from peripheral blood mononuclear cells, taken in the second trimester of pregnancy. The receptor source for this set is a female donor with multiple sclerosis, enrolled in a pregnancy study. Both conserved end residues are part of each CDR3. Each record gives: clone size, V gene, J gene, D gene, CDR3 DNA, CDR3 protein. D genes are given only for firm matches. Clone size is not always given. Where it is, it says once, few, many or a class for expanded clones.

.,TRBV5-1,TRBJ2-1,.,TGCGCCAGCGCCGGGTCCCCTGAAAATGAGCAGTTCTTC,CASAGSPENEQFF
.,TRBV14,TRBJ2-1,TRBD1,TGTGCCAGCAGCCAACGGACAGGGACTTCCTACAATGAGCAGTTCTTC,CASSQRTGTSYNEQFF
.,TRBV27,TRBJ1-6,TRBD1,TGTGCCAGCAGTTCTCGTAGACAGGGCTGGGTGCCCCTCCACTTT,CASSSRRQGWVPLHF
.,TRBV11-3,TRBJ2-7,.,TGTGCCAGCAGGCTTACCGCCGGGACACGCCTCTACGAGCAGTACTTC,CASRLTAGTRLYEQYF
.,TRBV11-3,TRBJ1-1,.,TGTGCCAGCAGCCGCAGGGGGAACACTGAAGCTTTCTTT,CASSRRGNTEAFF
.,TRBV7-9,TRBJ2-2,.,TGTGCCAGCAGCGTATTGCAGGACAGAGCCCTCACCGGGGAGCTGTTTTTT,CASSVLQDRALTGELFF
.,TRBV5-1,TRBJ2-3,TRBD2,TGCGCCAGCAGCTTGATGGGACTAGCCGGCACAGATACGCAGTATTTT,CASSLMGLAGTDTQYF
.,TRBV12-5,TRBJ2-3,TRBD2,TGTGCTAGTGGTTTCACACGGACTAGCGGGGGGAGCACAGATACGCAGTATTTT,CASGFTRTSGGSTDTQYF
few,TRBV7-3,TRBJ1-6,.,TGTGCCAGCAGTGGGGGCGGGGGAGGACCCCTCCACTTT,CASSGGGGGPLHF
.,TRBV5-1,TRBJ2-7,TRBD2,TGCGCCAGCAGCTTCGGTAGCGGGAAGGCCTACGAGCAGTACTTC,CASSFGSGKAYEQYF
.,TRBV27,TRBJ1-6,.,TGTGCCAGCAGTTTTAAGGGGAAGCGCTCACCCCTCCACTTT,CASSFKGKRSPLHF